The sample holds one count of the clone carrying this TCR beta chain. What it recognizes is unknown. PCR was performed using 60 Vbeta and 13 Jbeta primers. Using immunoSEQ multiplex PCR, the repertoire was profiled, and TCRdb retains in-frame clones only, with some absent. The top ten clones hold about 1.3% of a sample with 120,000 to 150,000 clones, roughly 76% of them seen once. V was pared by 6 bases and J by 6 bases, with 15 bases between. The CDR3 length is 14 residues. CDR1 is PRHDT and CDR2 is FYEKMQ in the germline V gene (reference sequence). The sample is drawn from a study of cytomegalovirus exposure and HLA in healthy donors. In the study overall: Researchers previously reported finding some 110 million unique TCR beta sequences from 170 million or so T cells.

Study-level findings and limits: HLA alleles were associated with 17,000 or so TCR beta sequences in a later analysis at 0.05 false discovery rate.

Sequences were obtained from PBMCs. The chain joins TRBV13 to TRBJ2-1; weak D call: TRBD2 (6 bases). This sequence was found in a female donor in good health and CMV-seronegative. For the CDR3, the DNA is TGTGCCAGCAGAACCGGAGGAGGGGTCAATGAGCAGTTCTTC. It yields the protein CASRTGGGVNEQFF.